This TCR beta chain was obtained from a study of beta chain features in type 1 diabetes. About the study: When patients were set against healthy donors, age, gender and cell yields were similar.

In the case of this clone: Antigen specificity is unknown.

Isolation of CD4+ naive, central memory, regulatory and stem cell-like memory cells was achieved by sorting via CD45RO/CCR7/CD25/CD127/CD95/CD27. The CDR3 consists of 14 residues. Trimming left V 0 bases short and J 7 bases short, with 11 bases between. The germline CDR1 and CDR2 sequences are MNHEY and SVGAGI. Study conclusions and caveats: Patients' naive, central memory and Treg TCRB repertoires seemed closer to one another than those of healthy donors. For Type 1 diabetes patients, all four CD4+ subsets carried TCRB CDR3s that were moderately but significantly shorter.

Isolated RNA was reverse transcribed in full, so expressed TCRB transcripts were sequenced. Assay: immunoSEQ multiplex PCR; the TCRdb copy retains only in-frame clones and omits some. The sample lists hundreds of thousands of clones, 13% occurring once. This clonotype was obtained from a man aged 18-30 years with type 1 diabetes. The sequencing input was naive CD4+ T cells from blood. The chain employs TRBV6-5 and TRBJ2-3; the D is unclear. CDR3 amino acids: CASSYSKFEYTQYF. The DNA of the CDR3 is TGTGCCAGCAGTTACTCGAAGTTCGAGTATACGCAGTATTTT.